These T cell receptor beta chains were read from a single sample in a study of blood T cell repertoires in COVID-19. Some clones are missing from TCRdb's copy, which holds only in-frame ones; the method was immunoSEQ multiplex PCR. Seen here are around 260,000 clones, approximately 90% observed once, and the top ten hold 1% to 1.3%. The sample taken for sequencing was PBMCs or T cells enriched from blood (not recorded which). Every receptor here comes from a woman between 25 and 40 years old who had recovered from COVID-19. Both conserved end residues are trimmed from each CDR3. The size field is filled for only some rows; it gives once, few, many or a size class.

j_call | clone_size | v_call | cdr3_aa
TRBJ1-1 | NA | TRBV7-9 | ASSLAGPVNTEAF
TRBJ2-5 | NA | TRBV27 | ASSEGTSGRETQY
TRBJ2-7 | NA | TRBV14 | ASSHGLAAAYEQY
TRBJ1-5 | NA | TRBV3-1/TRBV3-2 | ASSQEGGNRQPQH
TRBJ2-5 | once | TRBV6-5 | ASRNMNQETQY
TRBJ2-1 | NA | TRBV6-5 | ASSYAGPLNNEQF
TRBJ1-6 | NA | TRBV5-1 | ASSMTGQLNSPLH
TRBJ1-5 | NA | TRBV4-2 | ASSQGGGTNQPQH
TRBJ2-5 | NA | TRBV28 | ASSPPFRETQY
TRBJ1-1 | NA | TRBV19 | ASRVQGGMNTEAF
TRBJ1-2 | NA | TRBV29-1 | SVRHRDSYGYT
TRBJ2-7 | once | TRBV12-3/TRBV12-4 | ASSPVFYEQY
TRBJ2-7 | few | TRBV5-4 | ASTTGGSYEQY
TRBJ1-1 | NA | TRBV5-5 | ASSPGTANTEAF
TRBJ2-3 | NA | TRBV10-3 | AISELGGRSTDTQY
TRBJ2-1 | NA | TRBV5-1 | ASSLGIGTSYNEQF
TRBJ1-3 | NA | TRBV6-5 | ASGPQGNTIY
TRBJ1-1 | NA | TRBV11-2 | ASSLEPTENTEAF
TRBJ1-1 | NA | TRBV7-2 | ASSLGTGFMNTEAF
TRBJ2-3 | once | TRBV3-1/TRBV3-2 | ASSQDLARTTDTQY
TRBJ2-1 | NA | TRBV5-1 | ASSASSISSYNEQF
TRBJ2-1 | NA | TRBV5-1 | ASSFNGDSYNEQF
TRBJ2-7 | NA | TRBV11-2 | ASSLIRVGEQY
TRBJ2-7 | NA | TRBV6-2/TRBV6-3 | ASSYGGLARGGASYEQY
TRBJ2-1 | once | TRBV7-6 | ASSLAGGPILNEQF
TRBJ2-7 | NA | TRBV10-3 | AIRPGLAGGHYEQY
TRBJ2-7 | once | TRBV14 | ASSTILAGADEQY
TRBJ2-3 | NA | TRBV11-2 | ASSFTPTSTDTQY
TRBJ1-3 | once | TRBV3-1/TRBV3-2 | ASSQARGGGNTIY
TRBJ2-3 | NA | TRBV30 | AWSLTLHQRTSTDTQY